What follows describes a single T cell receptor beta chain. Its antigen is unidentified. Rearranged V-D-J TRB sequences were amplified with a mixed TRB-A/B primer pool. TCRdb recomputed calls from the multiplex PCR reads with MiXCR, one row per CDR3 protein. The data contain roughly 8,300 distinct CDR3 sequences, about 35% of them singletons. This entry belongs to a study of T cell repertoires in aging, cancer and after chemotherapy. The wider study: Approximately 9.6 million TCR reads were in the whole dataset.

The V gene's germline CDR1 is SGHAT and CDR2 FQNNGV. The CDR3 contains 16 residues. Between the trimmed V and J ends, which lost 1 base and 9 bases, there was a span of 21 bases. Amplification of TCR beta used genomic DNA extracted from peripheral blood. Study conclusions and caveats: Immunological memory after chemotherapy cannot be judged from the repertoire data. Across the chemotherapy interval, each cancer cohort showed higher median generation probability, suggesting thymic rebound. Healthy donors lost TCR diversity with age mainly through richness, cancer patients through richness and evenness.

The sequence was collected from a human donor in good health. The sample consisted of blood. V gene TRBV11-2 combines with J gene TRBJ2-5; D is perhaps TRBD2 (5 bases). CDR3 protein: CASSLGVRAPMRAQYF. The CDR3 DNA sequence: TGTGCCAGCAGCTTAGGGGTGAGGGCTCCCATGAGGGCCCAGTACTTC. The full variable domain, in which reference TRBV11-2 and TRBJ2-5 provide the parts outside the CDR3, is EAGVAQSPRYKIIEKRQSVAFWCNPISGHATLYWYQQILGQGPKLLIQFQNNGVVDDSQLPKDRFSAERLKGVDSTLKIQPAKLEDSAVYLCASSLGVRAPMRAQYFGPGTRLLVL.